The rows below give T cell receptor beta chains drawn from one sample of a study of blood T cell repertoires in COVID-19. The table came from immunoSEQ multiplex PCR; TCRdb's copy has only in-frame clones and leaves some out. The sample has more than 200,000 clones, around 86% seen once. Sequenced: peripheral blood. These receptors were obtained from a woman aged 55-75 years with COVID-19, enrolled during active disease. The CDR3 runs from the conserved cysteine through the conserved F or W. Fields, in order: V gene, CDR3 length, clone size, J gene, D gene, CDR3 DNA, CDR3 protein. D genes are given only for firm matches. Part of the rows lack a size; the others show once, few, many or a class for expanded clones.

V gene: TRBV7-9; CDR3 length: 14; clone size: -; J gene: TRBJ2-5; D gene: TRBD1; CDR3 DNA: TGTGCCAGCAGCTGGACAGGCCCCCAAGAGACCCAGTACTTC; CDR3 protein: CASSWTGPQETQYF
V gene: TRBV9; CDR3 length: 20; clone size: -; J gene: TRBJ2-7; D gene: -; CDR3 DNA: TGTGCCAGCAGCGTATCGAAGAAGCCGAAAGAAACCCAGGATTTTTACGAGCAGTACTTC; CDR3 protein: CASSVSKKPKETQDFYEQYF
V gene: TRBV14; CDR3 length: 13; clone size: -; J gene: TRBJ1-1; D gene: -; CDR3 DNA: TGTGCCAGCAGGTTGAGCACGAGCACTGAAGCTTTCTTT; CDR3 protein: CASRLSTSTEAFF
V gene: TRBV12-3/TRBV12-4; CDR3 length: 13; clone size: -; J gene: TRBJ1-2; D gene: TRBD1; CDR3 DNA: TGTGCCAGCAACCTAGGGACAGGGAGAGGCTACACCTTC; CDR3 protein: CASNLGTGRGYTF
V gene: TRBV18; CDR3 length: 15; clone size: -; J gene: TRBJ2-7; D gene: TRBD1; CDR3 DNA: TGTGCCAGCTCACCGGGGACAGGGGGAAGGGGAGAGCAGTACTTC; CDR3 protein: CASSPGTGGRGEQYF
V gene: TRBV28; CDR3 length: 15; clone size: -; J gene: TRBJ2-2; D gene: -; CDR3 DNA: TGTGCCAGCAGTTTATATAGTACGAACACCGGGGAGCTGTTTTTT; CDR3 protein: CASSLYSTNTGELFF
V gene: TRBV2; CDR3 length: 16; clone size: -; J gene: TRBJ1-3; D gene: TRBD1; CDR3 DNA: TGTGCCAGCAGTGTAACAGGGGGAAATGCGGGAAACACCATATATTTT; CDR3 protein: CASSVTGGNAGNTIYF
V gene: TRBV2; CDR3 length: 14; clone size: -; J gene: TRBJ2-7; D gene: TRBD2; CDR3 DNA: TGTGCCAGCAGATGGACTAGCGGGAGCCACGAGCAGTACTTC; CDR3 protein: CASRWTSGSHEQYF
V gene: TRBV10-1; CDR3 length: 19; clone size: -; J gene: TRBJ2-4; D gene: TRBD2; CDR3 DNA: TGCGCCAGCAGTGAGTCCGGACTAGCGGGAGTCGGATCCAAAAACATTCAGTACTTC; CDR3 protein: CASSESGLAGVGSKNIQYF
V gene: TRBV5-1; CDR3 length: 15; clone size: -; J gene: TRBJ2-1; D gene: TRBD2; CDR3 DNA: TGCGCCAGCTCATCCCCTAGCGGGAGGGGCAATGAGCAGTTCTTC; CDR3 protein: CASSSPSGRGNEQFF
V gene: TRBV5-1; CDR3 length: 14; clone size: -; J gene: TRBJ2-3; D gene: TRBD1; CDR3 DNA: TGCGCCAGCAGCTTGGATACGGGACAGGATACGCAGTATTTT; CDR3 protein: CASSLDTGQDTQYF
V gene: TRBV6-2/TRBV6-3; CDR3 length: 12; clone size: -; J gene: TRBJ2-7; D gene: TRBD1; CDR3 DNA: TGTGCCAGCAGCTCGACAGGGGGCGAGCAGTACTTC; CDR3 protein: CASSSTGGEQYF
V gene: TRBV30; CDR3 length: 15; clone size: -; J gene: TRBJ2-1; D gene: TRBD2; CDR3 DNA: TGTGCCAGGCTAGCGGGAGCCCCTCTCTACAATGAGCAGTTCTTC; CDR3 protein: CARLAGAPLYNEQFF
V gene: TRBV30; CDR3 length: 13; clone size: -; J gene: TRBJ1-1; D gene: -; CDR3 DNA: TGTGCCTGGAGTGTAAAAGGGGGAAGTCGGGCTTTCTTT; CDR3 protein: CAWSVKGGSRAFF
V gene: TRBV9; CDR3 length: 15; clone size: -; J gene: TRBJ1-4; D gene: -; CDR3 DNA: TGTGCCAGCAGCGAATTAACAGGGTCGGATGAAAAACTGTTTTTT; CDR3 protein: CASSELTGSDEKLFF
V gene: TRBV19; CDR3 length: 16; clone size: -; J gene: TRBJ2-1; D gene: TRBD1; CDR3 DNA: TGTGCCAGTAGTATGGACAGGGGGGCCTCCTACAATGAGCAGTTCTTC; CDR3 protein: CASSMDRGASYNEQFF
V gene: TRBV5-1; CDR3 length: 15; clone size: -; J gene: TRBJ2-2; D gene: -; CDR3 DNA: TGCGCCAGCAAACTCGGGACACCTACCACCGGGGAGCTGTTTTTT; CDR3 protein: CASKLGTPTTGELFF
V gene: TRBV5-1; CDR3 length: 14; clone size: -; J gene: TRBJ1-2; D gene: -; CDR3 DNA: TGCGCCAGCAGCTTAGAAGGGGCTAACTATGGCTACACCTTC; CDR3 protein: CASSLEGANYGYTF
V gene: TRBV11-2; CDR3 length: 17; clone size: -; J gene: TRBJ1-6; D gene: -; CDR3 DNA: TGTGCCAGCAGCTTAGGAAGTAGGAGCTCCTATAATTCACCCCTCCACTTT; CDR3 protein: CASSLGSRSSYNSPLHF
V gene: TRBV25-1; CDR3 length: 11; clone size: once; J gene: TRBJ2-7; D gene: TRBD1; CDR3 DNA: TGTGCCAGCAGTGACCGGACAGGTCAGTACTTC; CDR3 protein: CASSDRTGQYF
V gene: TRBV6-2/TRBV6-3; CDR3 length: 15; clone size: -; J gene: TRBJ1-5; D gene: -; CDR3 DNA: TGTGCCAGCAGTTACAGATCCGGGATCAATCAGCCCCAGCATTTT; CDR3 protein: CASSYRSGINQPQHF
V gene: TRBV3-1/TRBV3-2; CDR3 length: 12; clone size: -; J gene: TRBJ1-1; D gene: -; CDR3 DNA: TGTGCCAGCAAAGGGGCGGTCACTGAAGCTTTCTTT; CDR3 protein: CASKGAVTEAFF
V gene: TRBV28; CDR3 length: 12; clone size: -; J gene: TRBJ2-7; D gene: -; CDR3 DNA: TGTGCCAGCAGTTTAATCATCAACGAGCAGTACTTC; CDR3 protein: CASSLIINEQYF
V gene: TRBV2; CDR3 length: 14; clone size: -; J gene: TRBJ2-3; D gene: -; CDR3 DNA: TGTGCCAGCAGTGATAAGCGGCGCACAGATACGCAGTATTTT; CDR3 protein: CASSDKRRTDTQYF
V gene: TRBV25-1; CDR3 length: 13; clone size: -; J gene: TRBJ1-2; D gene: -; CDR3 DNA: TGTGCCAGCAGCCGGGAACTGGGTTTTGGCTACACCTTC; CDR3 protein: CASSRELGFGYTF
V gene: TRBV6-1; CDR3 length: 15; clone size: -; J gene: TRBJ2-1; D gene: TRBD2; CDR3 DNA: TGTGCCAGCAGTGAGGCTAGCGGGACCCACAATGAGCAGTTCTTC; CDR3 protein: CASSEASGTHNEQFF
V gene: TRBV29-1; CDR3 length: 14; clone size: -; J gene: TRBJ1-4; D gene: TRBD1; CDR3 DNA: TGCAGCGCTTCTTGGGGACAGGGCAATGAAAAACTGTTTTTT; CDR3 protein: CSASWGQGNEKLFF
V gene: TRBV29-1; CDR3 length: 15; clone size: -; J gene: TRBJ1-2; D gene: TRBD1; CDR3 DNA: TGCAGCGTTGGGGTTGGACAGGGAGGAGGCTATGGCTACACCTTC; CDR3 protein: CSVGVGQGGGYGYTF
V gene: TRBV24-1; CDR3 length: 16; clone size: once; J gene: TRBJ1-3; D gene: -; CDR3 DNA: TGTGCCACCAGTGATGGAGCCTTCGGATCTGGAAACACCATATATTTT; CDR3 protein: CATSDGAFGSGNTIYF
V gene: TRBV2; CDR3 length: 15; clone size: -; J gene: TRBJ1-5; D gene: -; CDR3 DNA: TGTGCCAGCAGTGACAGGGTCGTGGCCAATCAGCCCCAGCATTTT; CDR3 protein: CASSDRVVANQPQHF
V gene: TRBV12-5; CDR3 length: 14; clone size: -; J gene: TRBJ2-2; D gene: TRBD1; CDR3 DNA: TGTGCTAGTGGTTTGACAGGGGGCACCGGGGAGCTGTTTTTT; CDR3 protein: CASGLTGGTGELFF
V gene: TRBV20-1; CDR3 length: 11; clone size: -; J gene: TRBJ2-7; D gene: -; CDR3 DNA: TGCAGTGCAGCGCAGTCCTACGAGCAGTACTTC; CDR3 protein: CSAAQSYEQYF
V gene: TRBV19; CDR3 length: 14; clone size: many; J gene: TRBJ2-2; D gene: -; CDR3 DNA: TGTGCCAGTAGCCAAGTCGGGGACACCGGGGAGCTGTTTTTT; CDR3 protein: CASSQVGDTGELFF
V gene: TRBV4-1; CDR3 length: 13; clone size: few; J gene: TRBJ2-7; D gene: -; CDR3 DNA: TGCGCCAGCAGCCACCCCCCGTCCTACGAGCAGTACTTC; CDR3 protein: CASSHPPSYEQYF
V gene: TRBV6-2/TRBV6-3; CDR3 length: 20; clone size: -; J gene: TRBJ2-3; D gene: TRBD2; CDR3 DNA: TGTGCCAGCAGTTTTGGCTTGGACCTAGCGGGAGCAAGATTAACAGATACGCAGTATTTT; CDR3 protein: CASSFGLDLAGARLTDTQYF
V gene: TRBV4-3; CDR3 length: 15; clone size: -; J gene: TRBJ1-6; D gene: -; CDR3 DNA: TGCGCCAGCAGCCAAGGGAGGGGAGGCAATTCACCCCTCCACTTT; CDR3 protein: CASSQGRGGNSPLHF
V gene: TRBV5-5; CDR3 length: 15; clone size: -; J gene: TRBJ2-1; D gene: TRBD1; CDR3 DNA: TGTGCCAGCTCCCCCGGGACAGGGGCTTACAATGAGCAGTTCTTC; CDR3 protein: CASSPGTGAYNEQFF
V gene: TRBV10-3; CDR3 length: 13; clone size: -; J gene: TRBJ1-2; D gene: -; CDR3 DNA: TGTGCCATCACCCCGGGTCAAGAGGTGGGCTACACCTTC; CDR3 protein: CAITPGQEVGYTF
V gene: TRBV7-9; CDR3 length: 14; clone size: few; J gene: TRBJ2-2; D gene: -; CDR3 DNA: TGTGCCAGCAGTACGGGACTGGGGACCGGGGAGCTGTTTTTT; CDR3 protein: CASSTGLGTGELFF
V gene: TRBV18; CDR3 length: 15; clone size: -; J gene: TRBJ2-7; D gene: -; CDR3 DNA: TGTGCCAGCTCCGCTCCGCAGGGTGGGACCTACGAGCAGTACTTC; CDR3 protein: CASSAPQGGTYEQYF
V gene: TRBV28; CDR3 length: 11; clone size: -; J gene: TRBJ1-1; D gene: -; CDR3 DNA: TGTGCCAGCAGTCTCGGCACTGAAGCTTTCTTT; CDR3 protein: CASSLGTEAFF
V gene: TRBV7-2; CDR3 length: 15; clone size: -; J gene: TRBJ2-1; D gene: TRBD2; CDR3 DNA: TGTGCCAGCAGCCCCGGCGGGCTAGCGGGAGCCGGGCAGTTCTTC; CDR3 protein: CASSPGGLAGAGQFF
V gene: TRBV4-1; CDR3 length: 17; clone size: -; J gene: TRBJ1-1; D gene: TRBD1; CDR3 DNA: TGCGCCAGCAGCCACCCTGGACAGGGGAATGTGAACACTGAAGCTTTCTTT; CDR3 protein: CASSHPGQGNVNTEAFF
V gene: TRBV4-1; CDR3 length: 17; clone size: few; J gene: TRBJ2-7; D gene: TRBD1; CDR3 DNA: TGCGCCAGCAGCCAACAAACCGGGACAGGGGATTTCTACGAGCAGTACTTC; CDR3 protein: CASSQQTGTGDFYEQYF
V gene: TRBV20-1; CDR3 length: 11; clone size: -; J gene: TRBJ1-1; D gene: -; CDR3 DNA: TGCAGTGCTAGGGAGAAAATTGAAGCTTTCTTT; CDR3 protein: CSAREKIEAFF
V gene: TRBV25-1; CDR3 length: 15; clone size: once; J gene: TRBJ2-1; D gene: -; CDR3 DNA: TGTGCCAGCAGTGTCCCGGGACTGCCAAACAATGAGCAGTTCTTC; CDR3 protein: CASSVPGLPNNEQFF
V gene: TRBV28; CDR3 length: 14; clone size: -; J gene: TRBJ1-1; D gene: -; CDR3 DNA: TGTGCCAGCAGTTCTTTTACAGGACACACTGAAGCTTTCTTT; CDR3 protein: CASSSFTGHTEAFF
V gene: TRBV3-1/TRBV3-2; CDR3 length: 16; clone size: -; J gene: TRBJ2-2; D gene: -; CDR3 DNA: TGTGCCAGCAGCCAAGGGACAGCCCCAAACACCGGGGAGCTGTTTTTT; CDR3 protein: CASSQGTAPNTGELFF
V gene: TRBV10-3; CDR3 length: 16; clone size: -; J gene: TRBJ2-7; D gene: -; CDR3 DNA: TGTGCCATCAGTGAGTCCACCGACAGGCCCTCCTACGAGCAGTACTTC; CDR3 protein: CAISESTDRPSYEQYF
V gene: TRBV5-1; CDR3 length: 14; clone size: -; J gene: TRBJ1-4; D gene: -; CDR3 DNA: TGCGCCAGCAGCTTGGTACAGGGCAAGGAAAAACTGTTTTTT; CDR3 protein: CASSLVQGKEKLFF